This T cell receptor (beta chain) came from a study of shared clonotypes between healthy human individuals (dated by TCRdb to the early 2020s). Looking at the study overall: The cohort comprised a couple of women and three men aged 18 to 49 years. For each donor, CD4 naive and CD4 memory were each run on three plates, CD8 naive on two plates, and CD8 memory on one plate. The study deeply sequenced blood TCR repertoires of 5 or 6 healthy adults to estimate repertoire size and the extent of clonotype sharing between individuals. To increase sequencing depth and limit assay-specific biases, different laboratories used diverse techniques to prepare libraries and sequence TCR repertoires. Each donor's leukapheresis produced roughly between roughly 0.9 and 8.9 billion PBMCs.

The CDR3 sequence holds 14 residues, the cysteine and phenylalanine included. Only the CDR3 DNA is retained, 42 bases long and in frame from the first base. CDR1 SNHLY and CDR2 FYNNEI were looked up in the germline V gene. V lost 7 bases and J lost 1 base; the stretch between them is 12 bases long. A note on this clone: Its antigen has not been determined. It has no much larger one-base neighbor in the sample; base qualities were not kept.

TCR CDR3 regions were amplified from genomic DNA by multiplex PCR using the deep immunoSEQ assay. Genomic DNA extracted from each cell subset was distributed evenly over all wells of several immunoSEQ 96-well plates, and each plate served as one replicate. For sorted subsets, approximately 200 ng of genomic DNA, equivalent to 25,000 to 30,000 T cell genomes, went into each replicate PCR. The purified libraries were quantified using a Qubit 3.0 fluorometer, sized with a Bioanalyzer 2100, and then quantified again using the KAPA Library Quantification kit. Each immunoSEQ 96-well plate was sequenced on its own single-read 150-cycle Illumina NextSeq 550 flow cell. Per the original workflow: Because the immunoSEQ output included only junctional sequences and no quality scores, the filtering could not be the same as the filtering used for full-length reads. To assign V/J genes and CDR3, sequences were annotated using PyIR, a Python wrapper for IgBLAST v1.9, with IMGT germline references. Reads were removed for weak V/J assignments (E-value above 1e-6), missing CDR3, stop codons, out-of-frame junctions, or ambiguous translated residues. V3J clonotypes were defined as sequences sharing the same inferred V gene, J gene, and CDR3 amino acid sequence. To compute the percentage overlap between repertoires, the number of shared unique clonotypes was divided by the size of the smaller repertoire. Three approaches were used to assess repertoire richness: RTK rarefaction, the Chao1 estimator, and Recon v2.1 estimates of unobserved clonotypes. For all TCRbeta clonotypes obtained by the gDNA method from a handful of donors, generation probabilities were computed with OLGA. The table was pulled from immuneACCESS by TCRdb, which kept in-frame rearrangements only. Such tables lose some clones; where checked, under half of the loss comes from unresolved V genes, and the rest has no known cause. V and J calls and clone size are as listed in that table; D and trimming were resolved from the DNA. Within this sample are roughly 1 million clones, with approximately 80% of them counted one time only. The ten largest account for more than 0.5% of the sample.

The donors were healthy, HIV-negative adults who had no recently reported acute infections or vaccinations. Only Caucasian adults living in Nashville, Tennessee, USA were represented among the donors. CD4+ T cells were enriched through magnetic negative selection, after which naive cells were positively selected on CD45RA and the remaining negative fraction served as the memory subset. Blood was collected by leukapheresis, and PBMCs were isolated by Ficoll-Histopaque density gradient centrifugation and then cryopreserved in liquid nitrogen vapor phase. Purity and quantity of every magnetically sorted T cell population were checked by analytical flow cytometry. From each sorted fraction, genomic DNA was isolated and quantified by UV absorbance on a Nanodrop 2000c. Overall study outcomes, separate from this receptor: The small number of donors limited the genetic and exposure-history diversity represented. Higher generation probabilities were observed for clonotypes shared by all four sorted-subset donors than for non-shared clonotypes. Rarefaction of sorted-subset datasets indicated incomplete sequencing despite the large sequencing depth. Pairwise subsampling indicated that sequencing depth was expected to affect the degree of clonotype sharing among donors. Only blood was sampled, and tissue TCR repertoires likely differ from those in blood. Sharing across several donors was observed for approximately 4.6% of naive CD4, over 3% of naive CD8, roughly 2.3% of memory CD4, and over 0.3% of memory CD8 clonotypes. Naive subsets generally had larger estimated clonotype richness than memory subsets did.

Recombination linked TRBV2 to TRBJ2-3; a tentative D call is TRBD1 (6 bases match). This sequence originates from a man younger than 35 in good health. Some clones in this sample may be carry-over from other donors' samples. The sequenced material came from memory CD4+ T cells from PBMCs. Taken with the paper, the label for cell subset or site translates to: CD45RA-negative fraction. The CDR3: CASMLRGRTDTQYF. The DNA sequence is TGTGCCAGCATGCTCAGGGGACGCACAGATACGCAGTATTTT.